The 22 T cell receptor beta chains given below trace back to one sample, sequenced in a study of blood T cell repertoires in COVID-19. The assay was immunoSEQ multiplex PCR, and TCRdb's table has in-frame clones only and misses some. The sample yields about 220,000 clones, approximately 84% seen once. Source material: peripheral blood. These receptors all come from a man aged 50-60 years who had recovered from COVID-19.

This chain links TRBV28 with TRBJ1-4; D is unclear. The germline gives CDR1 MDHEN, CDR2 SYDVKM. The CDR3 is 15 amino acids. The V and J ends lost 1 base and 8 bases respectively, with 14 bases between them. The chain's CDR3 is CASSLSGGGGEKLFF. CDR3 nucleotide sequence: TGTGCCAGCAGTTTATCCGGAGGCGGTGGGGAAAAACTGTTTTTT.

For the CDR3, the DNA is TGTGCCAGCAGCTTAGGGCAGGGTGTAGATACGCAGTATTTT. It translates to CASSLGQGVDTQYF. The chain couples TRBV7-9 to TRBJ2-3; TRBD1 might be the D (5 bases). This CDR3 has 14 residues. Germline CDR1 and CDR2: SEHNR and FQNEAQ (reference sequence). V gave up 1 base and J gave up 5 bases, with 10 bases separating them.

The chain carries TRBV7-9 and TRBJ1-2, with TRBD1 identical over 7 bases. The ends lost 5 bases at V and 4 bases at J; junction bases unmatched: 7. Germline values: CDR1 SEHNR, CDR2 FQNEAQ (reference sequence). CDR3 size: 14 residues. The CDR3 spells CASSLTGVGYGYTF. For the CDR3, the DNA is TGTGCCAGCAGCCTTACAGGGGTCGGCTATGGCTACACCTTC. The variable domain in full, with the rest retrieved from reference TRBV7-9 and TRBJ1-2, is DTGVSQNPRHKITKRGQNVTFRCDPISEHNRLYWYRQTLGQGPEFLTYFQNEAQLEKSRLLSDRFSAERPKGSFSTLEIQRTEQGDSAMYLCASSLTGVGYGYTFGSGTRLTVV.

This chain connects TRBV2 to TRBJ2-2; D is perhaps TRBD1 (6 bases). V shed 4 bases and J shed 2 bases, with 14 bases lying between them. From germline, CDR1 is SNHLY and CDR2 FYNNEI. This CDR3 comprises 16 residues. CDR3: CASSGIGQINTGELFF. Written as DNA, the CDR3 is TGTGCCAGCAGTGGTATCGGACAGATAAACACCGGGGAGCTGTTTTTT.

The rearrangement uses TRBV6-5 and TRBJ2-7; D call uncertain. The CDR3 extends over 13 amino acids. In germline, CDR1 is MNHEY, CDR2 SVGAGI. The V gene lost 5 bases and the J gene lost 0 bases, with 8 bases spanning the gap. The CDR3 region is CASSLTPSYEQYF. For the CDR3, the DNA is TGTGCCAGCAGTCTAACGCCCTCCTACGAGCAGTACTTC.

In nucleotides, the CDR3 is TGTGCCAGCAGCTTGGGCGGGAGGCTTAATGAGCAGTTCTTC. This gives the protein CASSLGGRLNEQFF. The V call is TRBV5-4, the J call TRBJ2-1; 8 positions agree with TRBD2. Germline V lookup: CDR1 SGHNT, CDR2 YYREEE (reference sequence). This CDR3 is built from 14 residues. The junction had 3 bases not matched to a gene; V was cut back by 0 bases and J by 7 bases. The full variable domain, with the rest looked up from reference TRBV5-4 and TRBJ2-1, is ETGVTQSPTHLIKTRGQQVTLRCSSQSGHNTVSWYQQALGQGPQFIFQYYREEENGRGNFPPRFSGLQFPNYSSELNVNALELDDSALYLCASSLGGRLNEQFFGPGTRLTVL.

This chain links TRBV28 with TRBJ2-5; possible D gene TRBD1, 6 bases. Trimming shortened V by 3 bases and J by 2 bases, and 13 bases separated the two germline ends. The CDR3 is 15 residues long. Germline CDR1 reads MDHEN; CDR2 reads SYDVKM. The chain's CDR3 is CASSFVGGFQETQYF. CDR3 coding DNA: TGTGCCAGCAGTTTTGTTGGGGGCTTTCAAGAGACCCAGTACTTC.

This clone was counted a single time. The chain combines TRBV6-5 with TRBJ2-2; no clear D. This CDR3 is 15 amino acids long. CDR1 is MNHEY, CDR2 SVGAGI, per germline. V was cut by 6 bases and J by 2 bases, with 13 bases left in between. The CDR3 DNA sequence: TGTGCCAGCAGGCCAAACGAGAAAAACACCGGGGAGCTGTTTTTT. Protein: CASRPNEKNTGELFF.

This rearrangement joins TRBV6-5 to TRBJ1-3; a weak D match, TRBD1 (5 bases). The CDR3 sequence is 15 residues long. Trimming took 4 bases from V and 6 from J, leaving 16 bases between them. Germline lookup yields CDR1 MNHEY and CDR2 SVGAGI. The DNA of the CDR3 is TGTGCCAGCAGTTCCACCGGGACTGGTGAAAACACCATATATTTT. Protein: CASSSTGTGENTIYF.

The chain employs TRBV28 and TRBJ2-3, with a weak D call TRBD1 (6 bases). The CDR3 is made up of 13 amino acids. The germline gives CDR1 MDHEN, CDR2 SYDVKM. Trimming cost V 0 bases and J 14 bases, with 15 bases left between them. The CDR3 reads CASSLWDSTGPYF. CDR3 nucleotides: TGTGCCAGCAGTTTATGGGACAGCACCGGGCCGTATTTT.

DNA of the CDR3: TGTGCCAGCAGTCCTCCCTATAGCGGAGCCGGGATAGATACGCAGTATTTT. Protein sequence: CASSPPYSGAGIDTQYF. The chain has TRBV6-6 and TRBJ2-3; the D gene is possibly TRBD2 (6 bases). V lost 5 bases and J 5 bases, leaving 23 bases between the germline ends. Germline CDR1 is MNHNY and CDR2 is SVGAGI (reference sequence). The CDR3 length is 17 residues.

This chain joins TRBV5-8 and TRBJ1-1, with a tentative D call TRBD1 (6 bases). CDR3 length: 13 amino acids. V was shortened by 0 bases and J by 3 bases, with 6 bases between the two germline ends. Germline V gene lookup returns CDR1 SGHTS and CDR2 YDEGEE. CDR3 residues: CASSLDRDTEAFF. DNA of the CDR3: TGTGCCAGCAGCTTGGACAGGGACACTGAAGCTTTCTTT.

This sequence joins TRBV30 and TRBJ1-5, with 7 positions matching TRBD1. The ends lost 2 bases at V and 5 bases at J; junction bases unmatched: 9. The CDR3 runs 15 residues. CDR1 and CDR2 (germline): GTSNPN, SVGIG (reference sequence). The CDR3 is CAWSFSTGRYQPQHF. The CDR3 region has the DNA TGTGCCTGGAGTTTTTCGACAGGGCGGTATCAGCCCCAGCATTTT.

The CDR3 nucleotides are TGTGCCAGAAGTTCGGTAATTGTGACAGGGAAGGATGGCTACACCTTC. It is translated as CARSSVIVTGKDGYTF. The chain recombines TRBV5-3 with TRBJ1-2; 7 positions match TRBD1. TRBV5-3 has ORF status, its function being uncertain. This CDR3 comprises 16 residues. Losses at the gene ends were 5 bases for V and 6 bases for J; bases not matched to a gene: 16.

This rearrangement joins TRBV3-1 (or the pseudogene TRBV3-2) to TRBJ2-7; 9 bases align to TRBD1. V was pared by 3 bases and J by 5 bases, with 2 bases of the junction left unmatched. Germline CDR1 is LGHDT and CDR2 is YNNKEL (reference sequence). The CDR3 covers 13 residues. CDR3 in amino acids: CASSHRDRDEQYF. The CDR3 DNA sequence: TGTGCCAGCAGCCACCGGGACAGGGACGAGCAGTACTTC.

This clone was counted a few times. The gene calls are TRBV7-2 and TRBJ2-2; 8 bases line up with TRBD1. The CDR3 has 15 residues. Germline assignment: CDR1 SGHTA and CDR2 FQGNSA. The ends lost 10 bases at V and 4 bases at J; junction bases unmatched: 11. The CDR3 DNA is TGTGCCACCTTACTCAGGGGGCGAACCACCGGGGAGCTGTTTTTT. Its protein product is CATLLRGRTTGELFF.

This clone was seen more than once but under ten times. The genes are TRBV14 and TRBJ1-6, with D possibly matching TRBD1 (5 bases). Deletions cut 5 bases from V and 9 bases from J, with 17 bases between. The CDR3 totals 15 residues. Germline values: CDR1 SGHDN, CDR2 FVKESK. The CDR3 here is CASSEVGGAISPLHF. The CDR3, as DNA: TGTGCCAGCAGCGAGGTCGGAGGGGCGATTTCACCCCTCCACTTT.

V and J are TRBV28 and TRBJ2-1; 11 positions match TRBD2. The J segment lost 3 bases and the V segment lost 1 base, leaving 20 bases of the junction unmatched. The CDR3 totals 22 residues. Germline loops: CDR1 MDHEN, CDR2 SYDVKM. CDR3 loop: CASSLSGPSGRRAKGGYNEQFF. The CDR3 nucleotides are TGTGCCAGCAGTTTATCTGGGCCTAGCGGGAGGAGGGCTAAAGGGGGCTACAATGAGCAGTTCTTC.

J is TRBJ2-3 and V is TRBV6-5; 7 nucleotides align to TRBD2. The CDR3 is made up of 14 amino acids. Trimming cost V 11 bases and J 1 base; bases outside gene matches: 9. CDR1 and CDR2 from the germline V gene are MNHEY and SVGAGI. CDR3: CAVRSSGGTDTQYF. As DNA, the CDR3 is TGTGCCGTTCGATCCAGCGGGGGCACAGATACGCAGTATTTT.

This chain joins TRBV28 and TRBJ2-7, with TRBD2 as a possible D gene (5 bases). The CDR3 covers 14 residues. Looked up from germline, CDR1 is MDHEN and CDR2 is SYDVKM. V was clipped by 6 bases and J by 2 bases, with 14 bases between them. The CDR3: CASRSGSPAYEQYF. Here the CDR3 DNA reads TGTGCCAGCAGGTCGGGGTCCCCCGCCTACGAGCAGTACTTC.

The chain employs TRBV7-8 and TRBJ2-5, with D perhaps TRBD1 (5 bases). Trimming pared 1 base from V and 2 bases from J, leaving 8 bases between. CDR1 and CDR2 from the germline V gene are SGHVS and FQNEAQ. The CDR3 loop spans 14 amino acids. The CDR3, as DNA: TGTGCCAGCAGCTTAGTGGGGCGTCAAGAGACCCAGTACTTC. It yields the protein CASSLVGRQETQYF.

This clone has more than one count but fewer than ten. Here the CDR3 reads CASSYSEGGGETQYF. CDR3 DNA: TGTGCCAGCAGTTACTCGGAAGGGGGCGGGGAGACCCAGTACTTC. The chain joins TRBV6-6 to TRBJ2-5; 7 bases match TRBD1. Germline lookup yields CDR1 MNHNY and CDR2 SVGAGI (reference sequence). Trimming cost V 0 bases and J 5 bases; bases outside gene matches: 6. This CDR3 contains 15 residues.